What follows are 25 T cell receptor beta chains derived from one specimen sequenced in a study of cytomegalovirus exposure and HLA in healthy donors. A multiplex PCR was run with 60 Vbeta primers and 13 Jbeta primers. The assay was immunoSEQ multiplex PCR, and TCRdb's table has in-frame clones only and misses some. The sample holds approximately 110,000 clones. The sample consisted of PBMCs. These receptors were collected from a man aged 18 to 29 in good health and CMV-seronegative.

Comment on this clone: This same CDR3 is encoded by further DNA sequences in the sample. This chain uses TRBV9 with TRBJ2-7, with D perhaps matching TRBD2 (5 bases). CDR3 length equals 14 residues. CDR1 and CDR2 from the germline V gene are SGDLS and YYNGEE. V was shortened by 0 bases and J by 1 base, with 8 bases between the two germline ends. DNA of the CDR3: TGTGCCAGCAGCGTAGGCCGGGGATCCTACGAGCAGTACTTC. Its translation is CASSVGRGSYEQYF.

The V call is TRBV4-1, the J call TRBJ1-2; 7 bases map to TRBD1. The germline gives CDR1 MGHRA, CDR2 YSYEKL. The CDR3 length is 14 residues. Trimming at V came to 7 bases and at J to 4 bases, leaving 9 bases not matched to a gene. This CDR3 is CASTPDRTGYGYTF. The CDR3 nucleotides read TGCGCCAGCACCCCGGACAGGACCGGCTATGGCTACACCTTC.

The chain is built from TRBV28 and TRBJ2-7, with TRBD2 matching 10 bases. The CDR3 contains 17 residues. Losses at the gene ends were 2 bases for V and 5 bases for J; bases not matched to a gene: 12. Germline lookup yields CDR1 MDHEN and CDR2 SYDVKM. In nucleotides, the CDR3 is TGTGCCAGCAGTTTAGGATCGAAGCGGGAGGGCCCTGACGAGCAGTACTTC. Protein sequence: CASSLGSKREGPDEQYF.

This chain uses TRBV18 with TRBJ2-1, with TRBD2 identical over 9 bases. This CDR3 is 15 amino acids long. Germline V gives CDR1 KGHSH, CDR2 LQKENI. The V segment lost 3 bases and the J segment 10 bases; nucleotides outside the gene matches: 10. In nucleotides, the CDR3 is TGTGCCAGCTCACCCCCTGGGACTAGCAACTTAGAGCAGTTCTTC. Its protein product is CASSPPGTSNLEQFF. Together with reference TRBV18 and TRBJ2-1, the CDR3 gives the full variable domain: NAGVMQNPRHLVRRRGQEARLRCSPMKGHSHVYWYRQLPEEGLKFMVYLQKENIIDESGMPKERFSAEFPKEGPSILRIQQVVRGDSAAYFCASSPPGTSNLEQFFGPGTRLTVL.

The CDR3 here is CASSFSGGFYEQYF. DNA of the CDR3: TGCGCCAGCAGCTTTAGCGGGGGTTTCTACGAGCAGTACTTC. The chain couples TRBV5-1 to TRBJ2-7; 9 bases are a match to TRBD2. V lost 2 bases and J lost 3; bases outside the gene matches: 3. This CDR3 is built from 14 residues. CDR1 is SGHRS, CDR2 YFSETQ, per germline.

V and J are TRBV29-1 and TRBJ2-7, with D maybe TRBD2 (5 bases). Germline CDR1 reads SQVTM; CDR2 reads ANQGSEA. The CDR3 covers 11 residues. Trimming stripped 4 bases from V and 3 bases from J, with 7 bases between. The CDR3 sequence: CSVGLNYEQYF. CDR3 in DNA: TGCAGCGTTGGACTAAACTACGAGCAGTACTTC.

V gene TRBV4-1 combines with J gene TRBJ2-1; D might be TRBD2 (5 bases). V lost 1 base to trimming and J lost 2 bases, with 12 bases between them. CDR1 and CDR2 (germline): MGHRA, YSYEKL. The CDR3 has 16 amino acids. CDR3: CASSQVRSGPYNEQFF. CDR3 DNA: TGCGCCAGCAGCCAAGTCCGAAGCGGTCCCTACAATGAGCAGTTCTTC.

The chain has TRBV7-9 and TRBJ1-3; TRBD1 might be the D (6 bases). This CDR3 has 16 residues. Deletions cut 3 bases from V and 2 bases from J, with 14 bases between. Germline V gene sequence: CDR1 SEHNR, CDR2 FQNEAQ (reference sequence). DNA of the CDR3: TGTGCCAGCAGCTTCCAGACCGGGACAACTGGAAACACCATATATTTT. Its translation: CASSFQTGTTGNTIYF.

The chain recombines TRBV27 with TRBJ1-1, with D possibly being TRBD1 (5 bases). Trimming shortened V by 6 bases and J by 1 base, and 12 bases separated the two germline ends. The CDR3 covers 14 residues. Germline CDR1 MNHEY, CDR2 SMNVEV (reference sequence). The CDR3 here is CASRRPGENTEAFF. The CDR3 DNA reads as TGTGCCAGCAGGAGACCGGGGGAGAACACTGAAGCTTTCTTT.

This rearrangement joins TRBV19 to TRBJ2-7; no clear D. Germline loops: CDR1 LNHDA, CDR2 SQIVND (reference sequence). This CDR3 is built from 14 residues. V lost 5 bases and J lost 3, with 14 bases in between. CDR3 protein: CASSLGDNIYEQYF. CDR3 bases: TGTGCCAGTAGTTTGGGTGACAATATCTACGAGCAGTACTTC. The complete variable domain, with remaining parts taken from reference TRBV19 and TRBJ2-7, reads DGGITQSPKYLFRKEGQNVTLSCEQNLNHDAMYWYRQDPGQGLRLIYYSQIVNDFQKGDIAEGYSVSREKKESFPLTVTSAQKNPTAFYLCASSLGDNIYEQYFGPGTRLTVT.

This chain links TRBV9 with TRBJ2-7; 7 positions agree with TRBD1. The germline gives CDR1 SGDLS, CDR2 YYNGEE. CDR3 size: 16 residues. Trimming cost V 4 bases and J 3 bases; bases outside gene matches: 13. The CDR3 reads CASSPTTGTAIYEQYF. As DNA, the CDR3 is TGTGCCAGCAGCCCTACGACCGGGACAGCTATCTACGAGCAGTACTTC.

This chain uses TRBV19 with TRBJ2-7; 7 bases align to TRBD2. From germline, CDR1 is LNHDA and CDR2 SQIVND (reference sequence). With V trimmed by 1 base and J by 6 bases, 12 bases remained unmatched. The CDR3 sequence is 16 residues long. CDR3 sequence: CASSIVPSGIVVEQYF. The CDR3 DNA reads as TGTGCCAGTAGTATAGTCCCTAGCGGAATCGTTGTCGAGCAGTACTTC.

The chain combines TRBV30 with TRBJ2-1, with 7 bases fitting TRBD1. Germline V lookup: CDR1 GTSNPN, CDR2 SVGIG (reference sequence). This CDR3 region has 15 residues. V lost 0 bases, J lost 4 bases, and 6 bases stayed unmatched. The CDR3 spells CAWSVPRGIYNEQFF. Here the CDR3 DNA reads TGTGCCTGGAGTGTACCCAGGGGGATTTACAATGAGCAGTTCTTC.

This rearrangement joins TRBV6-5 to TRBJ1-2, with D unresolved. The V end lost 4 bases, the J end lost 8 bases, and 14 bases lay between the germline ends. Germline V lookup: CDR1 MNHEY, CDR2 SVGAGI. The CDR3 extends over 13 amino acids. The DNA for the CDR3 is TGTGCCAGCAGTTTTACGCAAGGGAGAGGCTACACCTTC. The encoded protein is CASSFTQGRGYTF.

The rearrangement uses TRBV18 and TRBJ1-5; 8 bases map to TRBD1. This CDR3 spans 14 amino acids. Germline CDR1 and CDR2: KGHSH and LQKENI. J was trimmed by 10 bases and V by 3 bases; bases with no gene match: 8. The CDR3 DNA reads as TGTGCCAGCTCACCTCTAGGACAGGGCTTTCCCCAGCATTTT. It translates to CASSPLGQGFPQHF.

This chain links TRBV7-2 with TRBJ2-3; D is unresolved. The CDR3 is made up of 12 amino acids. Germline-derived CDR1 and CDR2 are SGHTA and FQGNSA. Trimming removed 4 bases at V and 4 bases at J, with 6 bases between. The CDR3 sequence is CASSSVADTQYF. The CDR3 nucleotides read TGTGCCAGCAGCTCCGTAGCAGATACGCAGTATTTT.

This chain links TRBV7-6 with TRBJ1-1; no reliable D call. Germline values: CDR1 SGHVS, CDR2 FNYEAQ. V lost 6 bases and J 1 base, leaving 9 bases between the germline ends. The CDR3 is 13 residues long. The CDR3 protein is CASSLRENTEAFF. In DNA, the CDR3 is TGTGCCAGCAGTCTCCGGGAGAACACTGAAGCTTTCTTT.

V is TRBV25-1 and J is TRBJ1-1, with a weak D call TRBD1 (6 bases). V lost 4 bases and J lost 6, with 15 bases in between. There are 14 residues in the CDR3. Germline CDR1 is MGHDK and CDR2 is SYGVNS. CDR3 residues: CASSAFQGTAEAFF. Here the CDR3 DNA reads TGTGCCAGCAGTGCCTTCCAGGGGACCGCTGAAGCTTTCTTT.

This chain connects TRBV9 to TRBJ2-3; D perhaps matches TRBD2 (5 bases). The CDR3 runs 15 residues. CDR1 and CDR2 (germline): SGDLS, YYNGEE. Deletions cut 4 bases from V and 0 bases from J, with 12 bases between. The chain's CDR3 is CASSFSAASTDTQYF. The CDR3 DNA follows: TGTGCCAGCAGCTTTAGCGCCGCTAGCACAGATACGCAGTATTTT.

This rearrangement joins TRBV2 to TRBJ1-2; tentatively, D is TRBD1 (5 bases). This CDR3 is built from 14 residues. CDR1 is SNHLY and CDR2 is FYNNEI in the germline V gene. V was trimmed by 6 bases and J by 2 bases, leaving 13 bases between them. CDR3 loop: CASSAPQVNYGYTF. The CDR3 nucleotides are TGTGCCAGCAGCGCCCCACAGGTCAACTATGGCTACACCTTC.

J is TRBJ1-2 and V is TRBV27; 7 bases align to TRBD1. This CDR3 is 15 amino acids long. Germline assignment: CDR1 MNHEY and CDR2 SMNVEV (reference sequence). J lost 3 bases, V lost 5 bases, and 9 bases had no gene match. The chain's CDR3 is CASSANRGWDYGYTF. The CDR3 nucleotides are TGTGCCAGCAGTGCAAACAGGGGTTGGGACTATGGCTACACCTTC.

The gene calls are TRBV5-1 and TRBJ2-7; the D is unclear. The length of the CDR3 is 11 residues. Germline assignment: CDR1 SGHRS and CDR2 YFSETQ. Between the trimmed V and J ends, which lost 4 bases and 3 bases, there was a span of 5 bases. The CDR3 nucleotides are TGCGCCAGCAGCCTTAACTACGAGCAGTACTTC. Translated: CASSLNYEQYF. The whole variable domain, filled in from reference TRBV5-1 and TRBJ2-7, reads KAGVTQTPRYLIKTRGQQVTLSCSPISGHRSVSWYQQTPGQGLQFLFEYFSETQRNKGNFPGRFSGRQFSNSRSEMNVSTLELGDSALYLCASSLNYEQYFGPGTRLTVT.

The chain carries TRBV19 and TRBJ1-5, with D maybe TRBD1 (6 bases). The CDR3 spans 18 residues. Germline V gene data show CDR1 as LNHDA and CDR2 as SQIVND (reference sequence). V lost 0 bases and J lost 5, with 20 bases in between. CDR3 sequence reads: CASSIDYQGLTRHQPQHF. The CDR3 DNA reads TGTGCCAGTAGTATAGATTATCAGGGGTTAACCAGGCATCAGCCCCAGCATTTT.

The V and J genes are TRBV29-1 and TRBJ2-1, with 7 bases fitting TRBD1. Germline V lookup: CDR1 SQVTM, CDR2 ANQGSEA. Trimming took 4 bases from V and 6 from J; bases not matched to a gene: 0. This CDR3 has 11 residues. Written as DNA, the CDR3 is TGCAGCGTTGGACAGGGCAATGAGCAGTTCTTC. It codes for CSVGQGNEQFF.

The chain uses TRBV11-2 and TRBJ2-5; 7 nucleotides line up with TRBD2. Germline loops: CDR1 SGHAT, CDR2 FQNNGV. The J segment lost 0 bases and the V segment lost 4 bases, leaving 8 bases of the junction unmatched. The length of the CDR3 is 16 residues. The CDR3 coding sequence is TGTGCCAGCAGCTCTAGGGCGGGGGTAGACCAAGAGACCCAGTACTTC. Its protein product is CASSSRAGVDQETQYF.